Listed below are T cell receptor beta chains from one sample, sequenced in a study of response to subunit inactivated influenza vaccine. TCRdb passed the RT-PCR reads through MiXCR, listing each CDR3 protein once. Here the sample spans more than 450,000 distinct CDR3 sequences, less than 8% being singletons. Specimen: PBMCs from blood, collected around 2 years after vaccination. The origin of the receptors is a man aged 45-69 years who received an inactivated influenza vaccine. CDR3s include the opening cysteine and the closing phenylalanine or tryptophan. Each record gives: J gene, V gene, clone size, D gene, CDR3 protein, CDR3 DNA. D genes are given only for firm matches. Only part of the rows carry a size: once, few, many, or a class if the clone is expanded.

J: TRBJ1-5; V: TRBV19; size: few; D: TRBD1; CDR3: CASRRQGLRDSNQPQHF; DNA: TGTGCCAGTAGGCGACAGGGATTGCGAGATAGCAATCAGCCCCAGCATTTT
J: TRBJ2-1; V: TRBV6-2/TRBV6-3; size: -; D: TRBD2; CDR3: CASSEGTSGHNEQFF; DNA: TGTGCCAGCAGCGAGGGGACTAGCGGTCACAATGAGCAGTTCTTC
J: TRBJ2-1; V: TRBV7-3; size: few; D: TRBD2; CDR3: CASSPRTLVAGYNEQFF; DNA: TGTGCCAGCAGCCCCCGAACGTTGGTAGCGGGGTACAATGAGCAGTTCTTC
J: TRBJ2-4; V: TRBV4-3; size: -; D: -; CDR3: CASSQDRRGDIQYF; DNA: TGCGCCAGCAGCCAGGACAGGCGGGGGGACATTCAGTACTTC
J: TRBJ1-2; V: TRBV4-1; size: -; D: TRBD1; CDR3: CASSQESGTGVGYTF; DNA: TGCGCCAGCAGCCAAGAAAGCGGGACAGGGGTTGGCTACACCTTC
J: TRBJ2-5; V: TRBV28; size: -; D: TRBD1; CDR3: CASSRSQGPQETQYF; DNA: TGTGCCAGCAGTAGATCACAGGGGCCCCAAGAGACCCAGTACTTC
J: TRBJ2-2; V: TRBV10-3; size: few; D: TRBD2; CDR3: CAISEPGLAGSGELFF; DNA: TGTGCCATCAGTGAGCCGGGACTAGCGGGGTCTGGGGAGCTGTTTTTT
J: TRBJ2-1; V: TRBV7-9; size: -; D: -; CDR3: CATPKRQELWQGEHNEQFF; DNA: TGTGCCACCCCCAAGCGACAAGAACTATGGCAGGGCGAACACAATGAGCAGTTCTTC
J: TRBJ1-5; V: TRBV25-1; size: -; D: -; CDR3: CASSDGGYNQPQHF; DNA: TGTGCCAGCAGTGATGGTGGCTACAATCAGCCCCAGCATTTT
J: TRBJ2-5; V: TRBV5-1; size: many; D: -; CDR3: CASSLGGLFRGETQYF; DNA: TGCGCCAGCAGCTTGGGGGGACTCTTCAGAGGGGAGACCCAGTACTTC
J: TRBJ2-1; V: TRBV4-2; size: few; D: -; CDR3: CASSQDRGRGVNEQFF; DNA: TGTGCCAGCAGCCAAGATCGGGGGAGGGGGGTCAATGAGCAGTTCTTC
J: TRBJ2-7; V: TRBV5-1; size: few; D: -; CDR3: CASSLRPETKYEQYF; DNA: TGCGCCAGCAGCTTGCGTCCGGAAACAAAATACGAGCAGTACTTC
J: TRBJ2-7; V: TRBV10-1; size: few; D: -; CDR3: CASSDFQAYEQYF; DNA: TGCGCCAGCAGTGATTTTCAGGCCTACGAGCAGTACTTC
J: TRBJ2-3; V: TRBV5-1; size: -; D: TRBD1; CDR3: CASSNRDRDTQYF; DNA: TGCGCCAGCAGCAACCGGGACAGAGATACGCAGTATTTT
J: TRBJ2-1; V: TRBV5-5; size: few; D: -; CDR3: CASSLAGQSYNEQFF; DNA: TGTGCCAGCAGCTTGGCAGGACAGAGTTACAATGAGCAGTTCTTC
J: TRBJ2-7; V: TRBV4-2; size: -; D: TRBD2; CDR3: CASSQGSSGSGEQYF; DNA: TGTGCCAGCAGCCAAGGTAGTAGCGGGAGTGGCGAGCAGTACTTC
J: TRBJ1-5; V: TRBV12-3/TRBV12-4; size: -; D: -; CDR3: CASSLSGTFNQPQHF; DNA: TGTGCCAGCAGCCTCTCTGGGACCTTCAATCAGCCCCAGCATTTT
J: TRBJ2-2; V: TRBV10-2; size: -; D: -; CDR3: CASSGGGPGTGELFF; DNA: TGCGCCAGCAGTGGTGGGGGGCCAGGCACCGGGGAGCTGTTTTTT
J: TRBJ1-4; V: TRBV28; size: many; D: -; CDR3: CASSFGAATNEKLFF; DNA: TGCGCCAGCAGCTTTGGGGCAGCAACTAATGAAAAACTGTTTTTT
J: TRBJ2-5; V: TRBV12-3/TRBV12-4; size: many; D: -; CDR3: CASSLRRQQETQYF; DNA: TGTGCCAGCAGTTTACGGCGGCAACAAGAGACCCAGTACTTC
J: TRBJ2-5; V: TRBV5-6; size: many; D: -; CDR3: CASSREFAETQYF; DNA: TGTGCCAGCAGCCGGGAGTTTGCAGAGACCCAGTACTTC
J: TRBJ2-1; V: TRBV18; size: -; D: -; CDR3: CASSPPRGLTYNEQFF; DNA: TGTGCCAGCTCACCACCCAGGGGATTAACCTACAATGAGCAGTTCTTC
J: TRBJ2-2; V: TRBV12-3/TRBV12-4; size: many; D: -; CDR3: CASPRSGDFTGELFF; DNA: TGTGCCAGCCCAAGGTCAGGGGATTTCACCGGGGAGCTGTTTTTT
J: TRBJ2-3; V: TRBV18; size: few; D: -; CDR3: CASSPRGGPSTDTQYF; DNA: TGTGCCAGCTCACCTAGGGGCGGCCCTAGCACAGATACGCAGTATTTT
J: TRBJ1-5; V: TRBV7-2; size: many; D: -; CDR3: CASSLQANQPQHF; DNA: TGTGCCAGCAGCTTACAGGCAAATCAGCCCCAGCATTTT
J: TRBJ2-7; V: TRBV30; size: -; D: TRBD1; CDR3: CAWTKKTGVYEQYF; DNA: TGTGCCTGGACGAAAAAAACAGGGGTCTACGAGCAGTACTTC
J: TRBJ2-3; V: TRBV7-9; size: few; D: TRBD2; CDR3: CASSTSERGITDTQYF; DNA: TGTGCCAGCAGCACCTCGGAGCGGGGGATCACAGATACGCAGTATTTT
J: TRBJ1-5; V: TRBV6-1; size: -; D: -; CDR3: CASSVGSLQPQHF; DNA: TGTGCCAGCAGTGTAGGCAGCCTTCAGCCCCAGCATTTT
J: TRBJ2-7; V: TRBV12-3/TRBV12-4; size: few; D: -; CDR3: CASSLGSRFLLVYEQYF; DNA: TGTGCCAGCAGTTTAGGTAGCAGGTTCCTCCTCGTCTACGAGCAGTACTTC
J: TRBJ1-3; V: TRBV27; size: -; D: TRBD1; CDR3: CARSFTGGGNTIYF; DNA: TGTGCCCGCAGTTTTACAGGGGGTGGAAACACCATATATTTT
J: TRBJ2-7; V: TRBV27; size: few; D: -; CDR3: CASSPSLADSYEQYF; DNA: TGTGCCAGCAGCCCCTCCTTAGCGGACTCCTACGAGCAGTACTTC
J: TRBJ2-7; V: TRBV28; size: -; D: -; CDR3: CASSPPRDPRSYEQYF; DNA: TGTGCCAGCAGTCCCCCCCGGGATCCCCGCTCCTACGAGCAGTACTTC
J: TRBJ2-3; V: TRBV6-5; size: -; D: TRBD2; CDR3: CASSYSNSGVDTQYF; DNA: TGTGCCAGCAGTTACTCGAATAGCGGGGTTGATACGCAGTATTTT
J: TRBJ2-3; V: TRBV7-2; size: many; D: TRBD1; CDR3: CASSRGQGTDTQYF; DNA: TGTGCCAGCAGCCGAGGACAGGGGACAGATACGCAGTATTTT
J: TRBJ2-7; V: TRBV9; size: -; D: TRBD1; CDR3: CASSPGTGEGREQYF; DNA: TGTGCCAGCAGCCCCGGGACAGGGGAGGGCCGCGAGCAGTACTTC
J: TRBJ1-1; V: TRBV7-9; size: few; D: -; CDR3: CASSYPLSTEAFF; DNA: TGTGCCAGCAGCTATCCCCTGAGCACTGAAGCTTTCTTT
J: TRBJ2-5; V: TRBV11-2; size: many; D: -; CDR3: CASSLEVYQETQYF; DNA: TGTGCCAGCAGCTTAGAGGTTTACCAAGAGACCCAGTACTTC
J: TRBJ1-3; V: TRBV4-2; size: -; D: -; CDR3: CASSLTSPGQYSGNTIYF; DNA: TGTGCCAGCAGCCTCACTTCCCCCGGACAGTACTCTGGAAACACCATATATTTT
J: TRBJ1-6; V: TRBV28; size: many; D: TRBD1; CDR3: CASSVGPGGGGNSPLHF; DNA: TGTGCCAGCAGTGTAGGACCAGGGGGAGGAGGTAATTCACCCCTCCACTTT
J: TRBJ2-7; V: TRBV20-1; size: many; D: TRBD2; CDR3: CSARDVLGLARSYEQYF; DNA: TGCAGTGCTAGAGATGTTCTTGGACTAGCGAGATCCTACGAGCAGTACTTC
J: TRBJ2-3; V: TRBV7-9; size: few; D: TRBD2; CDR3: CASSHRAGSTDTQYF; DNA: TGTGCCAGCAGCCATCGAGCGGGGAGCACAGATACGCAGTATTTT
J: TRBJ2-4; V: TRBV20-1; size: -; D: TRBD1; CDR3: CSARKWTGKNIQYF; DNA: TGCAGTGCTAGGAAATGGACAGGCAAAAACATTCAGTACTTC
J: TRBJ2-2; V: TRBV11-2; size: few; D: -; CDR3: CASSLVPIRANTGELFF; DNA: TGTGCCAGCAGCTTAGTTCCCATTAGGGCGAACACCGGGGAGCTGTTTTTT
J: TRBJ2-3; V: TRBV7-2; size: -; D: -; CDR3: CASSLEGAGVTDTQYF; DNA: TGTGCCAGCAGCTTAGAGGGGGCGGGGGTCACAGATACGCAGTATTTT
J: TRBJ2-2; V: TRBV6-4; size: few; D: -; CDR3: CASSERSTLGTGELFF; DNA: TGTGCCAGCAGTGAAAGGTCTACCCTTGGCACCGGGGAGCTGTTTTTT
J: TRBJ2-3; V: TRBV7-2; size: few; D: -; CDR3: CASSLVRGSATQYF; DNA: TGTGCCAGCAGCTTAGTTCGGGGTTCGGCTACGCAGTATTTT
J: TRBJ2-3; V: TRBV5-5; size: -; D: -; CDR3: CASSLVRAVYDTQYF; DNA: TGTGCCAGCAGCTTGGTGCGAGCGGTGTATGATACGCAGTATTTT
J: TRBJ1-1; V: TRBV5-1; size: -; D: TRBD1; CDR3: CASSPRQGRVAEAFF; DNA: TGCGCCAGCAGCCCCCGACAGGGAAGGGTCGCTGAAGCTTTCTTT
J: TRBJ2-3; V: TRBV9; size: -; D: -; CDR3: CASSVAAGVSTDTQYF; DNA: TGTGCCAGCAGCGTTGCGGCCGGAGTAAGCACAGATACGCAGTATTTT